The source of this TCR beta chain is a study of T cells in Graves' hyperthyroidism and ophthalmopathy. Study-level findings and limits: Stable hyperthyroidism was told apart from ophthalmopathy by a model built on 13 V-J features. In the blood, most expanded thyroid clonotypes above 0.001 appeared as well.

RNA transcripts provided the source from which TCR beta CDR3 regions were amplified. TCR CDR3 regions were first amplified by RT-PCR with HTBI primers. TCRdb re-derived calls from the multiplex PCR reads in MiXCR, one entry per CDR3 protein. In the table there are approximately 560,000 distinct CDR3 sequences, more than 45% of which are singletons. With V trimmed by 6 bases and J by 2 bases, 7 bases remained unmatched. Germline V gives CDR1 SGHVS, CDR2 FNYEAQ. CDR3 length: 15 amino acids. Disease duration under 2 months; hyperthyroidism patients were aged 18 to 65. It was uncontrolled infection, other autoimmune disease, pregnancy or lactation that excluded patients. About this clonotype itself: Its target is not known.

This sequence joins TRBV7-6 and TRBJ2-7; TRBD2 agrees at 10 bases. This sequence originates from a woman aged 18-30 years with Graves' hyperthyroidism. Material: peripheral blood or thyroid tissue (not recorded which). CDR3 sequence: CASSLQREGPYEQYF. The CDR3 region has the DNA TGTGCCAGCAGTCTCCAGCGGGAGGGCCCCTACGAGCAGTACTTC.